This T cell receptor (beta chain) was identified during a study of technical replicates of blood from several donors. Generated by immunoSEQ multiplex PCR, the TCRdb table keeps only in-frame clones and is missing some. The table records approximately 70,000 clones, roughly 92% of them present only once. The CDR3 length is 15 residues. Per the germline V gene, CDR1 is SGHTA and CDR2 is FQGNSA. V was cut by 5 bases and J by 1 base, with 15 bases left in between. This TCR was recovered from a human donor in good health. The specimen sequenced was T cells isolated from PBMCs. V and J are TRBV7-2 and TRBJ2-7; D might be TRBD2 (5 bases). CDR3 DNA sequence: TGTGCCAGCAGCCCCCTTAGCGTCGGATCCTACGAGCAGTACTTC. Residues: CASSPLSVGSYEQYF.